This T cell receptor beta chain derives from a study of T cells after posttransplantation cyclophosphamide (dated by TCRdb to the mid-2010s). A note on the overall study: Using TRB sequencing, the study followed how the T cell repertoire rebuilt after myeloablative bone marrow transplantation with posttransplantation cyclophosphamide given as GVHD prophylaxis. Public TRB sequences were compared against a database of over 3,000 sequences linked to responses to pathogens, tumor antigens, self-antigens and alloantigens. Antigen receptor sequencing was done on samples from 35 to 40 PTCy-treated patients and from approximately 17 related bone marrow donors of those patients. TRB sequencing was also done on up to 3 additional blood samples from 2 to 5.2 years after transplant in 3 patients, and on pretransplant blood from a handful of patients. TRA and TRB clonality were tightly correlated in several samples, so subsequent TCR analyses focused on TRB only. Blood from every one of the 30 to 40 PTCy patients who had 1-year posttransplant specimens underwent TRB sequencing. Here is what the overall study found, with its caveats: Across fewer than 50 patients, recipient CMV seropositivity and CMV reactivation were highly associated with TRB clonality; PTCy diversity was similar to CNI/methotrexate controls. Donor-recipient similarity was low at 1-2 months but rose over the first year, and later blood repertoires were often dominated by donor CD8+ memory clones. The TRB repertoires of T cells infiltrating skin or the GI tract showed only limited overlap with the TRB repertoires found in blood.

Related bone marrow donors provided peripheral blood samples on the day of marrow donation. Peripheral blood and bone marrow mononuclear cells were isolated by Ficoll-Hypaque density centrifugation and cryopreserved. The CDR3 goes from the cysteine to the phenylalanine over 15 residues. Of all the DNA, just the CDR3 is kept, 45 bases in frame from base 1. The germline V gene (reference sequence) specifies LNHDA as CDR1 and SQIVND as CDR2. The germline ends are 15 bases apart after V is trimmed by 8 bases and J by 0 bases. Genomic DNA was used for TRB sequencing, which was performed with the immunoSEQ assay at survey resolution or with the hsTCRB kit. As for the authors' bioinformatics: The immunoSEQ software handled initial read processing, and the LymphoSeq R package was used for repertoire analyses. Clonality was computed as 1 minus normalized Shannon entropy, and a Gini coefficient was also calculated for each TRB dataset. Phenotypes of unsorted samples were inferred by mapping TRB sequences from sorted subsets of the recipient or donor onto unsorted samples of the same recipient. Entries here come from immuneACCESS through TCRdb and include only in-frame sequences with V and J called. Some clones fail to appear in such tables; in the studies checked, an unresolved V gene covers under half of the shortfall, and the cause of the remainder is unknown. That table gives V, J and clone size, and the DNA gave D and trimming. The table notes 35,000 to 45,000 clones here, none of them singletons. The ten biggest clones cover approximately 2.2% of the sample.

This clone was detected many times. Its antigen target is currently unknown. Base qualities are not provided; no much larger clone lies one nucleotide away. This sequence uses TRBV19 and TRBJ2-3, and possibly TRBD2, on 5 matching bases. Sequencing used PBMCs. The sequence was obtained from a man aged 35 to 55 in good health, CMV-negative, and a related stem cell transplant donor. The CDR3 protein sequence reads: CASENPGFSTDTQYF. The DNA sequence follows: TGTGCCAGTGAAAACCCGGGATTTAGCACAGATACGCAGTATTTT.